This T cell receptor beta chain was identified in a study of beta chain features in type 1 diabetes (dated by TCRdb to the late 2010s). For the wider study: No differences in mean age, gender distribution, total cell number or subset yield were found between patients and healthy donors. A total of 85 million to 140 million sorted cells were examined across all samples, and a strong correlation was observed between cell number per subset and RNA yield. The study compared TCRB repertoires of sorted circulating CD4+ T cell subsets between recently diagnosed type 1 diabetes patients and matched healthy donors. Naive and central memory subsets were obtained from all 30 or so donors, but regulatory and stem cell-like memory subsets were isolated from only 8 patients and about 8 healthy donors. Paper-wide results and their limitations: Naive, central memory and regulatory TCRB repertoires appeared more similar among patients than among healthy donors. A moderate but significant shortening of TCRB CDR3 length was observed in type 1 diabetes patients in all four CD4+ subsets. Because the HLA sub-analyses included only small numbers of individuals, any influence of HLA type on TCRB rearrangement was left unresolved. Shorter templates might be favored by PCR, yet because patient and control samples were amplified and corrected together, any such skew would affect both groups equally. Because cDNA was sequenced instead of genomic DNA, activated cells with high expression could be over-represented, although the groups did not differ in activation or CD3 levels. At VDJ recombination sites, patients with type 1 diabetes made fewer insertions and deleted more nucleotides, a pattern implying thymic rearrangement abnormalities.

Taken from cysteine to phenylalanine, the CDR3 has 15 residues. The retained sequence is limited to the CDR3, 45 bases, with the frame set at the first base. V is reduced by 5 bases and J by 2 bases, leaving a spacing of 10 bases between them. CDR1 and CDR2 (LNHDA, SQIVND) derive from the germline V gene (reference sequence). Each donor gave one peripheral blood draw, averaging approximately 0.11 L, which was collected into heparinised tubes. A BD FACSAria II and a panel including CD45RO, CCR7, CD25, CD127, CD95 and CD27 were used to sort naive, central memory, regulatory and stem cell-like memory CD4+ T cells. A purity above 95% was achieved for all sorted populations. PBMCs were separated immediately by Lymphoprep density gradient centrifugation and were stained directly, without being cultured. To minimize batch effects, samples were stained and sorted in pairs, one healthy donor with one patient per experiment.

This clone was recorded a few times. Its antigen is unknown. Per-base qualities were not stored, and no clone one base away is much larger. The entire amount of isolated RNA was reverse transcribed using the High Capacity cDNA Reverse Transcription Kit, so the sequenced TCRB transcripts were expressed ones. Deep immunoSEQ sequencing was performed on naive, central memory and regulatory T cell samples, with an average of roughly 3.6 million total reads per sample. Sorted cells were lysed in RLT buffer and RNA was extracted with DNase-treated RNeasy Micro or Mini kits, depending on cell number. To prevent cross-contamination, every cell subset was processed on its own, while patient and healthy donor samples were processed together. The immunoSEQ multiplex PCR was used to amplify TCRB sequences from cDNA, yielding 87-bp fragments that span the CDR3 region. Sequencing of the amplicons was performed on the Illumina HiSeq platform. In the paper's pipeline: PCR bias was corrected computationally using synthetic template baselines, and reads within Hamming distance 2 were collapsed, with unmergeable singletons discarded. Reads were aligned against IMGT to assign V, D and J genes, CDR3 length and insertions or deletions at six rearrangement sites. Within each subset, clonotype counts were normalized to the number of sorted cells before true diversity and Gini coefficients were calculated with the tcR R package. The overlap coefficient, calculated on TCRB nucleotide sequences, was used to measure repertoire sharing. As a proxy for the pre-selection repertoire, out-of-frame TCRB sequences from naive cells were analyzed. The immuneACCESS repertoire file appears here via TCRdb, limited to in-frame rearrangements. These files lack a portion of the clones; in checked studies, under half of the deficit traces to unresolved V genes, and the cause of the others is not known. D and trimming come from the DNA, and the V and J calls and clone size come from that table. The sample contains hundreds of thousands of clones, about an eighth of them found a single time. The ten largest make up more than 0.045% of the sample.

The receptor's source is a young woman in good health. Sequencing was done on a sample of naive CD4+ T cells from blood. The intended sense of this specimen's cell subset or site label: true naive CD4+ T cells. This sequence uses TRBV19 and TRBJ2-6; there is no confident call for the D gene. The CDR3 protein: CASSSQVAGANVLTF. The nucleotides read TGTGCCAGTAGTTCGCAAGTTGCTGGGGCCAACGTCCTGACTTTC.